A selection of T cell receptor beta chains follows, all from one sample in a study of regulatory T cells in long-lasting Graves disease. TCRdb analysed the multiplex PCR reads with MiXCR anew, one entry per CDR3 protein. Of a few hundred thousand distinct CDR3 sequences in the sample, 23% were seen once. The starting material was peripheral blood mononuclear cells (PBMCs), obtained when the disease was refractory, from a patient treated with antithyroid drugs. The receptors were sampled from a woman in her 40s with Graves disease. CDR3s include the opening cysteine and the closing phenylalanine or tryptophan. A D gene is named only where the DNA matches it firmly. The listing skips clone size in some rows; elsewhere it reads once, few, many or a size class.

-,-,TRBJ1-5,TRBV15,CATSRDSSPAQHF,TGTGCCACCAGCAGAGACAGTTCGCCAGCCCAGCATTTT
many,-,TRBJ2-7,TRBV27,CASSSTGHTYEQYF,TGTGCCAGCAGTTCCACGGGACATACCTACGAGCAGTACTTC
few,-,TRBJ1-3,TRBV28,CASSLQGRNTIYF,TGTGCCAGCAGTTTACAGGGGAGAAACACCATATATTTT
many,-,TRBJ2-5,TRBV28,CASSRQETQYF,TGTGCCAGCAGCCGCCAAGAGACCCAGTACTTC
few,TRBD2,TRBJ2-2,TRBV19,CASTPSTGLAGGGPGELFF,TGTGCCAGTACTCCCTCGACCGGACTAGCGGGAGGGGGTCCCGGGGAGCTGTTTTTT
many,-,TRBJ1-2,TRBV11-2,CASSSSAGANYGYTF,TGTGCCAGCAGCTCCTCGGCAGGGGCTAACTATGGCTACACCTTC
few,-,TRBJ1-2,TRBV30,CAWSVPGLGCTF,TGTGCCTGGAGTGTACCCGGACTGGGCTGCACCTTC
many,TRBD2,TRBJ2-2,TRBV27,CASRHQREGGELFF,TGTGCCAGCAGACATCAGCGGGAGGGCGGGGAGCTGTTTTTT
few,TRBD1,TRBJ2-7,TRBV6-1,CASSRSPTGGPSSYEQYF,TGTGCCAGCAGTCGCTCGCCGACAGGGGGACCTAGCTCCTACGAGCAGTACTTC
-,TRBD2,TRBJ2-7,TRBV5-6,CASSLAPPGLAAYEQYF,TGTGCCAGCAGCTTGGCGCCCCCGGGACTAGCGGCCTACGAGCAGTACTTC
many,-,TRBJ2-7,TRBV28,CASSFSGGQYF,TGTGCCAGCAGTTTTTCCGGGGGGCAGTACTTC
many,-,TRBJ2-7,TRBV2,CASRSSGASYEQYF,TGTGCCAGCAGGTCGTCCGGGGCCTCCTACGAGCAGTACTTC
-,-,TRBJ2-3,TRBV7-9,CASSVGGVSTDTQYF,TGTGCCAGCAGCGTCGGAGGGGTTAGCACAGATACGCAGTATTTT
-,-,TRBJ1-2,TRBV19,CASNPRPVTAAGYTF,TGTGCCAGTAACCCCCGTCCCGTGACAGCGGCTGGCTACACCTTC
many,TRBD1,TRBJ2-2,TRBV28,CASRGQGLGELFF,TGTGCCAGCAGAGGACAGGGACTCGGGGAGCTGTTTTTT
few,-,TRBJ1-1,TRBV9,CASSVVLGNTEAFF,TGTGCCAGCAGCGTAGTCCTAGGGAACACTGAAGCTTTCTTT
few,-,TRBJ2-5,TRBV3-1,CASSHGTQETQYF,TGTGCCAGCAGCCATGGGACCCAAGAGACCCAGTACTTC
many,-,TRBJ2-7,TRBV11-1,CASSKSGYEQYF,TGTGCCAGCAGCAAATCTGGGTACGAGCAGTACTTC
few,-,TRBJ2-5,TRBV5-1,CASSGAVQETQYF,TGCGCCAGCAGCGGGGCGGTACAAGAGACCCAGTACTTC
-,TRBD1,TRBJ1-1,TRBV29-1,CSVEPKGQGSEAFF,TGCAGCGTTGAACCCAAAGGACAGGGCTCTGAAGCTTTCTTT
few,-,TRBJ2-7,TRBV5-1,CASSLASHIEQYF,TGCGCCAGCAGCTTAGCTAGCCATATCGAGCAGTACTTC
many,-,TRBJ2-2,TRBV28,CATENTGELFF,TGTGCCACCGAGAACACCGGGGAGCTGTTTTTT
-,-,TRBJ2-7,TRBV7-2,CASRSRGSHEQYF,TGTGCCAGCAGGAGCCGAGGGAGCCACGAGCAGTACTTC
many,-,TRBJ1-1,TRBV10-3,CATRGLLNTEAFF,TGTGCCACGAGAGGGCTTCTGAACACTGAAGCTTTCTTT
few,-,TRBJ1-1,TRBV28,CASSYSSPGYTDTEAFF,TGTGCCAGCAGTTACTCGTCTCCAGGGTATACAGACACTGAAGCTTTCTTT
-,-,TRBJ2-2,TRBV7-9,CASSLGTKNTGELFF,TGTGCCAGCAGCTTAGGGACCAAGAACACCGGGGAGCTGTTTTTT